The 28 T cell receptor beta chains below come from one sample, sequenced in a study of long-term antiretroviral therapy in people with HIV. Assay version v3.0 of immunoSEQ was used, and it was run at survey level. Using immunoSEQ multiplex PCR, the repertoire was profiled, and TCRdb retains in-frame clones only, with some absent. This sample yields 20,000 to 25,000 clones, of which 80% to 95% are seen a single time; around 7% belongs to the top ten. Sequenced here: unsorted PBMCs, sampled 4.4 years after starting antiretroviral therapy. All receptors derive from a woman aged 45-59 years with HIV.

This chain connects TRBV2 to TRBJ2-2; TRBD2 matches at 13 bases. Trimming took 8 bases from V and 7 from J; bases not matched to a gene: 7. Germline loops: CDR1 SNHLY, CDR2 FYNNEI. The CDR3 totals 15 residues. CDR3 in DNA: TGTGCCAGCGGACTAGCGGGGGTGATGTTCGGGGAGCTGTTTTTT. It codes for CASGLAGVMFGELFF.

CDR3 nucleotides: TGCGCCACGTCCGACAGGTTATCCTACGAGCAGTACTTC. This codes for CATSDRLSYEQYF. The chain carries TRBV10-2 and TRBJ2-7; tentatively, D is TRBD1 (6 bases). The V end lost 10 bases, the J end lost 1 base, and 14 bases lay between the germline ends. Germline V gene data show CDR1 as WSHSY and CDR2 as SAAADI. CDR3 size: 13 residues.

The chain employs TRBV4-1 and TRBJ2-3; TRBD1 matches at 11 bases. The CDR3 covers 16 residues. V lost 0 bases to trimming and J lost 7 bases; unmatched junction nucleotides: 6. The germline CDR1 and CDR2 sequences are MGHRA and YSYEKL. The CDR3 loop reads CASSQDPGQGANTQYF. Here the CDR3 DNA reads TGCGCCAGCAGCCAAGACCCTGGACAGGGGGCGAATACGCAGTATTTT.

The V and J genes are TRBV27 and TRBJ2-1; TRBD1 aligns across 9 bases. Per germline, CDR1 MNHEY and CDR2 SMNVEV (reference sequence). The CDR3 runs to 15 residues. With V trimmed by 6 bases and J by 5 bases, 8 bases remained unmatched. The CDR3 loop is CASRFGQGLNNEQFF. The CDR3 bases are TGTGCCAGCAGATTTGGACAGGGGCTAAACAATGAGCAGTTCTTC.

The table lists this clone with a count of one. The V and J genes are TRBV4-1 and TRBJ1-2, with D possibly being TRBD1 (5 bases). Germline CDR1 is MGHRA and CDR2 is YSYEKL. Trimming stripped 0 bases from V and 8 bases from J, with 10 bases between. This CDR3 is 13 amino acids long. The CDR3 loop is CASSQEGAGGYTF. The CDR3 DNA follows: TGCGCCAGCAGCCAAGAAGGGGCAGGCGGCTACACCTTC.

The gene calls are TRBV10-3 and TRBJ1-2; D is uncertain. The CDR3 is 12 residues long. Per the germline V gene, CDR1 is ENHRY and CDR2 is SYGVKD. V lost 4 bases to trimming and J lost 7 bases, with 10 bases between them. The CDR3 loop is CAISVGSGGYTF. CDR3 DNA: TGTGCCATCAGTGTGGGGTCGGGTGGCTACACCTTC.

The chain has TRBV7-2 and TRBJ1-6; TRBD1 is a possible D gene (6 bases). Germline V gene lookup returns CDR1 SGHTA and CDR2 FQGNSA. Trimming shortened V by 5 bases and J by 8 bases, and 19 bases separated the two germline ends. This CDR3 spans 16 amino acids. Here the CDR3 reads CASSQSGGSLHSPLHF. Here the CDR3 DNA reads TGTGCCAGCAGCCAGTCGGGGGGCAGTCTCCATTCACCCCTCCACTTT. The variable domain in full, completed from reference TRBV7-2 and TRBJ1-6, reads GAGVSQSPSNKVTEKGKDVELRCDPISGHTALYWYRQSLGQGLEFLIYFQGNSAPDKSGLPSDRFSAERTGGSVSTLTIQRTQQEDSAVYLCASSQSGGSLHSPLHFGNGTRLTVT.

The rearrangement joins TRBV4-2 to TRBJ2-7; D tentatively reads TRBD1 or TRBD2 (6 bases each). Trimming took 0 bases from V and 6 from J, leaving 18 bases between them. From germline, CDR1 is LGHNA and CDR2 YNFKEQ. The CDR3 totals 16 residues. The CDR3 coding sequence is TGTGCCAGCAGCCAAGATCGGAACGGGGGCGGATCCGAGCAGTACTTC. Its translation: CASSQDRNGGGSEQYF.

This chain links TRBV9 with TRBJ2-5; D possibly matches TRBD1 or TRBD2 (6 bases each). Germline V lookup: CDR1 SGDLS, CDR2 YYNGEE. V was shortened by 4 bases and J by 5 bases, with 18 bases between the two germline ends. The CDR3 loop spans 15 amino acids. CDR3 nucleotide sequence: TGTGCCAGCAGCTCAACGGGGGCGCTTGCGGAGACCCAGTACTTC. It specifies CASSSTGALAETQYF.

The chain couples TRBV4-2 to TRBJ2-3; tentatively, D is TRBD1 or TRBD2 (5 bases each). Trimming removed 0 bases from V and 2 bases from J, with 18 bases in between. The germline V gene encodes CDR1 LGHNA and CDR2 YNFKEQ. The CDR3 contains 18 residues. CDR3 sequence (DNA): TGTGCCAGCAGCCAAGATTTATCGGGGCCGGGCATCACAGATACGCAGTATTTT. Translated, it gives CASSQDLSGPGITDTQYF.

The chain uses TRBV19 and TRBJ1-5; D gene ambiguous. Trimming left V 3 bases short and J 0 bases short, with 6 bases between. Germline CDR1 and CDR2: LNHDA and SQIVND (reference sequence). The CDR3 has 14 residues. The CDR3 DNA reads TGTGCCAGTAGTATTTTTGATAGCAATCAGCCCCAGCATTTT. As protein: CASSIFDSNQPQHF.

The V gene is TRBV28, the J gene TRBJ1-5, with TRBD1 matching over 12 bases. CDR3 length equals 19 residues. The germline V gene encodes CDR1 MDHEN and CDR2 SYDVKM. V trimming: 3 bases; J trimming: 2 bases; junction bases outside the gene matches: 11. Here the CDR3 DNA reads TGTGCCAGCAGTTTGCCCCGGGACAGGGGGCGATTTGGCAATCAGCCCCAGCATTTT. Translated, it gives CASSLPRDRGRFGNQPQHF.

This chain uses TRBV7-9 with TRBJ2-1; 11 positions agree with TRBD2. J was trimmed by 4 bases and V by 6 bases; bases with no gene match: 5. The length of the CDR3 is 15 residues. Germline CDR1 and CDR2: SEHNR and FQNEAQ (reference sequence). The CDR3 sequence: CASSTTSGGYNEQFF. CDR3 nucleotides: TGTGCCAGCAGTACAACTAGCGGGGGTTACAATGAGCAGTTCTTC.

The V gene is TRBV5-4, the J gene TRBJ2-4, with TRBD1 matching 7 bases. Germline V gives CDR1 SGHNT, CDR2 YYREEE (reference sequence). The CDR3 consists of 14 residues. Losses at the gene ends were 3 bases for V and 4 bases for J; bases not matched to a gene: 4. DNA for the CDR3: TGTGCCAGCAGCTCCGGGACAGCAAAAAACATTCAGTACTTC. It is translated as CASSSGTAKNIQYF. The entire variable domain, with the rest obtained from reference TRBV5-4 and TRBJ2-4, is as follows: ETGVTQSPTHLIKTRGQQVTLRCSSQSGHNTVSWYQQALGQGPQFIFQYYREEENGRGNFPPRFSGLQFPNYSSELNVNALELDDSALYLCASSSGTAKNIQYFGAGTRLSVL.

This chain's CDR3 is CASSLTRYTGELFF. The CDR3 nucleotides are TGTGCCAGCAGCTTAACGCGATACACCGGGGAGCTGTTTTTT. The chain uses TRBV7-3 and TRBJ2-2, with D uncertain. This CDR3 comprises 14 residues. Germline V gene sequence: CDR1 SGHTA, CDR2 FQGTGA. V shed 0 bases and J shed 3 bases, with 5 bases lying between them.

This rearrangement joins TRBV2 to TRBJ2-2; D is ambiguous. Germline-derived CDR1 and CDR2 are SNHLY and FYNNEI. Trimming cost V 5 bases and J 2 bases, with 9 bases left between them. The CDR3 length is 14 residues. CDR3 residues: CASSSETNTGELFF. CDR3 DNA: TGTGCCAGCAGTTCTGAAACCAACACCGGGGAGCTGTTTTTT.

This sequence joins TRBV11-3 and TRBJ2-1; 8 bases agree with TRBD2. There are 15 residues in the CDR3. The V segment lost 3 bases and the J segment 5 bases; nucleotides outside the gene matches: 6. The V gene's germline CDR1 is SGHNT and CDR2 YENEEA. The CDR3: CASSFRGGPDNEQFF. As DNA, the CDR3 is TGTGCCAGCAGCTTTCGGGGGGGCCCAGACAATGAGCAGTTCTTC.

This chain uses TRBV7-9 with TRBJ1-2; 7 nucleotides align to TRBD1. The CDR3 is 15 amino acids. J was trimmed by 9 bases and V by 5 bases; bases with no gene match: 15. Germline CDR1 SEHNR, CDR2 FQNEAQ (reference sequence). DNA of the CDR3: TGTGCCAGCAGCACAGACAGGGAGGGGAATAGTCGCTACACCTTC. It yields the protein CASSTDREGNSRYTF. Using reference TRBV7-9 and TRBJ1-2 for the parts outside the CDR3, the full variable domain is DTGVSQNPRHKITKRGQNVTFRCDPISEHNRLYWYRQTLGQGPEFLTYFQNEAQLEKSRLLSDRFSAERPKGSFSTLEIQRTEQGDSAMYLCASSTDREGNSRYTFGSGTRLTVV.

DNA for the CDR3: TGTGCCAGCAGCGTGGGGATCGTCGGTAATGAAAAACTGTTTTTT. Its translation is CASSVGIVGNEKLFF. The rearrangement joins TRBV9 to TRBJ1-4, with D unclear. Trimming took 2 bases from V and 4 from J, leaving 12 bases between them. The CDR3 sequence is 15 residues long. Germline CDR1 and CDR2: SGDLS and YYNGEE.

The rearrangement joins TRBV7-3 to TRBJ2-3; TRBD2 aligns across 8 bases. Germline V gene data show CDR1 as SGHTA and CDR2 as FQGTGA. The V gene end was trimmed by 5 bases and the J gene end by 1 base; junction bases not matched to a gene: 2. The CDR3 has 14 residues. The CDR3 nucleotides read TGTGCCAGCAGCCAAGCGGGGGGCACAGATACGCAGTATTTT. Amino acid sequence: CASSQAGGTDTQYF.

This chain joins TRBV30 and TRBJ1-6; 7 nucleotides align to TRBD1. J was trimmed by 10 bases and V by 1 base; bases with no gene match: 10. The CDR3 contains 15 residues. Germline V gene data show CDR1 as GTSNPN and CDR2 as SVGIG (reference sequence). The CDR3 nucleotides read TGTGCCTGGAGTGAGGTCCAGGGGGGACGGTCACCCCTCCACTTT. It encodes CAWSEVQGGRSPLHF.

V is TRBV4-1 and J is TRBJ1-1; the D gene is possibly TRBD1 (5 bases). The CDR3 sequence is 16 residues long. Trimming removed 1 base at V and 4 bases at J, with 16 bases between. CDR1 and CDR2 (germline): MGHRA, YSYEKL. This CDR3 is CASSQGGRGTSTEAFF. CDR3 bases: TGCGCCAGCAGCCAAGGAGGGAGGGGAACTAGCACTGAAGCTTTCTTT.

The gene calls are TRBV27 and TRBJ1-2; TRBD1 aligns across 9 bases. The V gene end was trimmed by 3 bases and the J gene end by 6 bases; junction bases not matched to a gene: 5. Germline V gene lookup returns CDR1 MNHEY and CDR2 SMNVEV (reference sequence). This CDR3 is built from 14 residues. The CDR3 DNA follows: TGTGCCAGCAGTTTCTCGGGACAGGGACATGGCTACACCTTC. Amino acids: CASSFSGQGHGYTF.

This rearrangement joins TRBV29-1 to TRBJ2-3; D ambiguous. CDR1 SQVTM and CDR2 ANQGSEA come from the germline V gene. With 7 bases removed from V and 1 base from J, the gap between germline ends came to 3 bases. The CDR3 is made up of 10 amino acids. In DNA form, the CDR3 reads TGCAGCGGCCGCACAGATACGCAGTATTTT. This sequence encodes CSGRTDTQYF.

Notes on this clone: A junction end diverges from the germline sequence, so it may reflect a read error. The chain combines TRBV10-1 with TRBJ2-7, with no clear D. CDR1 and CDR2 from the germline V gene are WNHNN and SYGVQD (reference sequence). The length of the CDR3 is 9 residues. CDR3 in amino acids: CASLNGPNF. CDR3 sequence (DNA): TGCGCCAGCCTCAACGGGCCAAACTTC.

The chain is built from TRBV7-2 and TRBJ2-7; TRBD1 aligns across 7 bases. The CDR3 totals 15 residues. Germline CDR1 is SGHTA and CDR2 is FQGNSA. V lost 2 bases and J lost 3; bases outside the gene matches: 7. The CDR3 sequence: CASSLLGQIYYEQYF. CDR3 nucleotide sequence: TGTGCCAGCAGCTTATTGGGACAGATATACTACGAGCAGTACTTC.

The gene calls are TRBV5-1 and TRBJ2-3; tentative D call: TRBD2 (6 bases). V lost 6 bases and J lost 2, with 16 bases in between. Germline CDR1 SGHRS, CDR2 YFSETQ. CDR3 length equals 15 residues. The CDR3 is CASIPVGGATDTQYF. CDR3 sequence (DNA): TGCGCCAGCATTCCGGTCGGCGGGGCCACAGATACGCAGTATTTT. Based on the CDR3 plus reference TRBV5-1 and TRBJ2-3, the full variable domain is KAGVTQTPRYLIKTRGQQVTLSCSPISGHRSVSWYQQTPGQGLQFLFEYFSETQRNKGNFPGRFSGRQFSNSRSEMNVSTLELGDSALYLCASIPVGGATDTQYFGPGTRLTVL.

In DNA, the CDR3 is TGTGCCAGCAGCTCAAAACTAGCGGCTTACAATGAGCAGTTCTTC. Its protein product is CASSSKLAAYNEQFF. The chain joins TRBV9 to TRBJ2-1; the match to TRBD2 covers 8 bases. CDR1 is SGDLS, CDR2 YYNGEE, per germline. The CDR3 has 15 amino acids. With V trimmed by 4 bases and J by 4 bases, 7 bases remained unmatched. The full variable domain, its missing parts supplied by reference TRBV9 and TRBJ2-1, is DSGVTQTPKHLITATGQRVTLRCSPRSGDLSVYWYQQSLDQGLQFLIQYYNGEERAKGNILERFSAQQFPDLHSELNLSSLELGDSALYFCASSSKLAAYNEQFFGPGTRLTVL.